This T cell receptor (beta chain) is from a study of T cells in Graves' hyperthyroidism and ophthalmopathy. General study results and limits: The model identified upcoming ophthalmopathy a median about 7.1 months ahead of onset.

The CDR3 totals 14 residues. Trimming removed 3 bases from V and 3 bases from J, with 9 bases in between. Ten or more counts support this clonotype. The antigen remains undetermined. From RNA transcripts, TCR beta CDR3 regions were amplified. During a first-round RT-PCR of the TCR CDR3, the HTBI primer set was used. MiXCR was run by TCRdb on the multiplex PCR reads, yielding one entry per CDR3 protein. Here the sample spans more than 300,000 distinct CDR3 sequences, less than 15% being singletons. Any patient presenting with uncontrolled infection, other autoimmune disease, pregnancy or lactation was left out. Used for diagnoses were clinical symptoms, serum thyroxine and TRAb, thyroid ultrasound and orbital computed tomography.

Sequenced input: blood. The rearrangement joins TRBV12-3 or TRBV12-4 to TRBJ2-1; D is unresolved. This receptor was identified in a woman aged 18-35 years with Graves' hyperthyroidism. CDR3 bases: TGTGCCAGCAGTTTGGTTCAGGACTACAATGAGCAGTTCTTC. Amino acids: CASSLVQDYNEQFF.